What follows describes a single TCR beta chain. It has no known antigen specificity. No per-base quality is available; no much larger clone lies one base away. The immunoSEQ hsTCRB assay version 4 in survey mode was used to sequence TCRbeta repertoires from genomic DNA. Genomic DNA was diluted to roughly 9.2 ng/uL, using up to about 1 ug per sample for TCRbeta sequencing. In the source study's methods: ImmunoSeq Analyzer 3.0 was used for analysis of TCRbeta data, and diversity was computed on productive nucleotide rearrangements. Using the Immunarch R package, lower-bound TCR diversity was estimated with the improved Chao index and clonality was estimated with the Gini coefficient. Different nucleotide rearrangements encoding the same CDR3beta amino acid sequence were treated as distinct clonotypes. Differential abundance analysis found TCRbeta sequences that were significantly enriched in antigen-responding cells compared with anti-CD3/anti-CD28-activated cells. Using predicted peptide-MHC specificity as the basis, GLIPH2 grouped TCRs into clusters, both for each participant individually and for the merged data sets that combined participants. TCRdb retrieved this table from immuneACCESS and kept in-frame rearrangements only. Not all clones are present; in checked studies, unresolved V genes account for under half, and no reason is known for the remainder. Clone size and the V and J calls come from that table; the DNA yielded D and trimming. The sample table lists about 51,000 clones, just under 90% of them with a count of one. The ten top clones hold around 3.4% of the sample.

This specimen comes from a study of persistence of HIV-infected CD4 T cells (TCRdb year 2020). With regard to the full study: Participants had been on suppressive ART for a median of 8 years. Peripheral blood samples of up to roughly 200 mL were taken at multiple time points, with the exception of two participants who underwent leukapheresis at a single time point. Anti-CD3/anti-CD28 stimulation activated a higher proportion of cells, with a lower memory fraction, than antigen stimulation. The study isolated CMV- and HIV-1 Gag-responding CD4+ T cells from ART-treated individuals to examine antigen-driven clonal expansion of HIV-1-infected cells. The clonality of all cells in each sorted population was measured by TCRbeta sequencing, and the clonality of infected cells was measured by proviral sequencing. The TCR cluster analysis across participants included roughly eight participants for CMV and 6 or 7 participants for Gag. What the work shows at the level of the full study, not this receptor alone: TCRbeta richness in CMV- and Gag-responding cells was significantly lower than in anti-CD3/anti-CD28-responding cells; CMV-responding cells had higher oligoclonality than CD3/CD28-stimulated and Gag-responding cells. Restriction of bulk TCR analyses to the rare CMV-responding cells that actually carried HIV-1 proviruses was not possible. Only a small number of individuals took part in the study, and only a limited range of antigens was tested. Enrichment of degenerate expanded CDR3beta sequences was found in antigen-responding cells, suggesting convergent selection of CD4+ responses to CMV and Gag. Within the same sorted populations, how oligoclonal the TCRs were correlated with how oligoclonal the proviruses were.

Per the publication, the treatment or condition label means: suppressive antiretroviral therapy. As a nonspecific positive control representing the CD4+ T cell repertoire, the cells were stimulated with anti-CD3/anti-CD28 magnetic beads. Sorting of responding CD4+ T cells was based on upregulation of both CD40 ligand and CD69. Participants were HIV-1-infected adults who started suppressive ART during chronic infection. For at least 4 years, participants had undetectable plasma HIV-1 RNA, below 50 copies/mL. To be included, participants needed a CD4+ T cell count above 400 cells/uL and a positive CMV serology. Before stimulation, PBMCs were isolated using density centrifugation and then depleted of CD8+ T cells. CD8-depleted PBMCs were stimulated for 15 to 20 hours with anti-CD28/CD49d costimulation, CD40-blocking antibody and enfuvirtide to prevent new infections. Cell sorting was done on a Beckman Coulter MoFlo Legacy or XDP sorter, and dead cells were excluded with propidium iodide. The QIAamp DNA Mini Kit was used for genomic DNA extraction from samples above one million cells, and the Quick-DNA Microprep Kit was used otherwise.

The CDR3 runs 14 residues from the cysteine to the phenylalanine. The CDR3 DNA has 42 bases and is translated from base 1. CDR1 and CDR2, looked up from the germline V gene, are KGHDR and SFDVKD. V ends up 4 bases short and J 6 bases short, with an unmatched junction base count of 7. The V and J segments used are TRBV24-1 and TRBJ1-2; TRBD1 agrees with 7 junctional bases. This specimen was CD4+ T cells sorted from PBMCs after approximately 20-hour stimulation, taken from a patient who received antiretroviral therapy. The meaning of the sample's cell subset or site label: CD40L+CD69+ CD4 T cells responding to anti-CD3/anti-CD28 beads, representing the overall repertoire. The sequence came from an adult woman with HIV who was CMV-seropositive. Read as DNA, the sequence is TGTGCCACCAGTGACCCGGGACAGTGGGATGGCTACACCTTC. This codes for CATSDPGQWDGYTF.